This T cell receptor (beta chain) was identified during a study of post-analysis software for immune sequencing data (dated by TCRdb to about 2015). Some background on the complete study: The recorded disease courses included relapsing-remitting, secondary progressive and progressive-relapsing multiple sclerosis, and some patients had no subtype annotation. Patient repertoires were compared against roughly 10 previously published healthy control repertoires from donors aged roughly 6 to 25 years. A subset of samples was prepared in parallel using single-end sample barcoding, then pooled and co-amplified after Illumina adapter ligation. Broader findings and caveats from the paper: Patients showed significantly higher frequencies than controls for a handful of TRBV segments, among them TRBV5-6, TRBV5-1 and TRBV20-1. The control group was slightly older than the multiple sclerosis patient group. Direct clustering with F measure showed strong co-clustering of samples prepared in the same batch, prompting a batch-effect correction. Multiple sclerosis patients had significantly lower normalized Chao1 diversity than controls, a result that suggests substantial peripheral T-cell clonal expansion.

To demonstrate the VDJtools post-analysis software, TCR beta repertoires were profiled from the peripheral blood of about 13 young patients with multiple sclerosis. The multiple sclerosis patients were children and adolescents between roughly 6 and 16 years of age. On this clonotype: Its antigen specificity is not known. Per-base qualities were not stored, and no clone one base away is much larger.

The CDR3, from cysteine to phenylalanine, totals 13 residues. Only the CDR3 portion is preserved as DNA: 39 bases, with reading frame beginning at the first base. The V end loses 8 bases and the J end loses 7 bases, and a stretch of 17 bases separates them. Library creation used PCR. TCRdb lists the instrument as Illumina HiSeq 2500. To reduce PCR and sequencing biases, unique molecular identifiers were incorporated into the TCR beta cDNA libraries. Per 1 to 10 million input T cells, roughly 500,000 cDNA molecules were obtained, such that each molecule approximated one T cell. Patient libraries were prepared and sequenced with the same protocol used for the earlier healthy control dataset. Within a given batch, samples were prepared together, multiplexed and sequenced on the same HiSeq lane. The source study handled its data this way. MIGEC was used to process the raw barcoded reads, and molecular identifier groups with only a single read were discarded before consensus assembly and CDR3 extraction. VDJtools was used for post-analysis of the clonotype tables, and diversity was normalized by down-sampling every dataset to the size of the smallest sample. To correct batch-related cross-sample contamination, repertoire overlap clustering matched CDR3 amino acid sequences but not nucleotide sequences. The raw public data were reprocessed by TCRdb itself: fastp quality trimming at Q25, MiXCR clonotype calling, in-frame beta chains only. Identical CDR3 protein sequences are pooled into one entry, listed with their most common genes and DNA. These V and J calls are TCRdb output, not the study's own analysis. For this sample the table gives about 540,000 distinct CDR3 sequences, of which around 34% were detected only once. The ten largest account for around 6.1% of the sample.

The sample taken for sequencing was blood. The clonotype originates from a girl between 2 and 17 years old with multiple sclerosis. In this chain, TRBV12-3 or TRBV12-4 is recombined with TRBJ1-2, with no reliable assignment of the D segment. This receptor carries the CDR3 CASGSAVAGGYTF. The sequence in DNA is TGTGCCAGCGGCTCGGCGGTGGCGGGTGGCTACACCTTC.